The 10 T cell receptor beta chains in this list originate from one sample, sequenced in a study of vaccination and CD4 T cells after COVID-19. Treatment of the sample: approximately nine-day PBMC culture with coronavirus spike peptide pools or control peptides (ViraFEST assay). With the Oncomine TCR Beta short-read assay, DNA from cultured CD4+ T cells was sequenced. From the PCR reads, TCRdb called clonotypes with MiXCR, one entry per CDR3 protein. The sample has 10,000 to 12,000 distinct CDR3 sequences; about a third are singletons. No antigen is known for these receptors. The sample comprised CD4+ T cells from blood, cultured in vitro. The receptors were sampled from a human donor who had recovered from COVID-19.

This clonotype was detected only a few times. The V gene is TRBV20-1, the J gene TRBJ2-7; TRBD2 matches 11 bases. The CDR3 has 14 amino acids. Germline V CDR1 and CDR2: DFQATT, SNEGSKA (reference sequence). J gave up 5 bases and V 6 bases, and 9 bases lay outside the gene matches. CDR3 residues: CSALALAGGHEQYF. The DNA of the CDR3 is TGCAGTGCCCTTGCCTTAGCGGGGGGGCACGAGCAGTACTTC.

The CDR3 loop is CASSGRVITYEQYF. CDR3 DNA sequence: TGTGCCAGCAGTGGCAGGGTAATTACCTACGAGCAGTACTTC. The rearrangement uses TRBV28 and TRBJ2-7, with D perhaps TRBD1 (5 bases). The V gene's germline CDR1 is MDHEN and CDR2 SYDVKM. The CDR3 totals 14 residues. Trimming shortened V by 5 bases and J by 2 bases, and 13 bases separated the two germline ends.

A few counts support this clonotype. The chain couples TRBV7-2 to TRBJ1-2; D might be TRBD1 (6 bases). With 5 bases removed from V and 4 bases from J, the gap between germline ends came to 20 bases. CDR1 SGHTA and CDR2 FQGNSA come from the germline V gene. The CDR3 is made up of 16 amino acids. CDR3 amino acids: CASSPNRQALGYGYTF. In DNA, the CDR3 is TGTGCCAGCAGCCCGAACCGACAGGCGCTGGGCTATGGCTACACCTTC. The whole variable domain, filled in from reference TRBV7-2 and TRBJ1-2, reads GAGVSQSPSNKVTEKGKDVELRCDPISGHTALYWYRQSLGQGLEFLIYFQGNSAPDKSGLPSDRFSAERTGGSVSTLTIQRTQQEDSAVYLCASSPNRQALGYGYTFGSGTRLTVV.

This clonotype has a handful of counts. The chain carries TRBV7-2 and TRBJ2-3; unclear D gene. Germline CDR1 and CDR2: SGHTA and FQGNSA. Trimming pared 4 bases from V and 2 bases from J, leaving 4 bases between. This CDR3 is 12 amino acids long. CDR3: CASSSYTDTQYF. In nucleotides, the CDR3 is TGTGCCAGCAGCTCGTACACAGATACGCAGTATTTT.

The rearrangement joins TRBV7-3 to TRBJ1-1; D might be TRBD1 (5 bases). This CDR3 comprises 13 residues. CDR1 is SGHTA, CDR2 FQGTGA, per germline. Trimming removed 4 bases at V and 3 bases at J, with 9 bases between. The CDR3 DNA follows: TGTGCCAGCAGCTCAGACAGCCACACTGAAGCTTTCTTT. This translates into CASSSDSHTEAFF.

J is TRBJ1-2 and V is TRBV9; TRBD1 matches 7 bases. Trimming cost V 0 bases and J 7 bases; bases outside gene matches: 6. Per the germline V gene, CDR1 is SGDLS and CDR2 is YYNGEE. The CDR3 is 14 amino acids. CDR3 sequence (DNA): TGTGCCAGCAGCGTAGGGGGCGCAGGGGGTGGCTACACCTTC. Protein sequence: CASSVGGAGGGYTF.

This sequence joins TRBV6-1 and TRBJ2-7; D possibly corresponds to TRBD1 (6 bases). V shed 6 bases and J shed 3 bases, with 6 bases lying between them. The CDR3 spans 11 residues. Germline CDR1 reads MNHNS; CDR2 reads SASEGT. For the CDR3, the DNA is TGTGCCAGCAGGGACAGCTACGAGCAGTACTTC. Protein: CASRDSYEQYF.

This sequence joins TRBV30 and TRBJ1-2; D gene uncertain. Deletions cut 4 bases from V and 0 bases from J, with 6 bases between. CDR1 and CDR2 (germline): GTSNPN, SVGIG (reference sequence). This CDR3 has 12 amino acids. The CDR3 coding sequence is TGTGCCTGGACCGGATCTAACTATGGCTACACCTTC. It is translated as CAWTGSNYGYTF.

Sample share makes this clonotype medium-sized (0.01 to 0.1%). This rearrangement joins TRBV7-8 to TRBJ1-1, with a possible D match to TRBD1 (6 bases). Trimming removed 1 base from V and 10 bases from J, with 13 bases in between. Germline V gene lookup returns CDR1 SGHVS and CDR2 FQNEAQ. The CDR3 is made up of 13 amino acids. The CDR3 DNA reads as TGTGCCAGCAGCTTAGTGAGGGGGGGCACAGCTTTCTTT. Its protein product is CASSLVRGGTAFF.

The chain joins TRBV20-1 to TRBJ2-5; a possible D gene is TRBD2 (5 bases). The CDR3 has 12 residues. From germline, CDR1 is DFQATT and CDR2 SNEGSKA (reference sequence). V was clipped by 4 bases and J by 4 bases, with 10 bases between them. The CDR3 nucleotides read TGCAGTGCTAACACACGGGGAGAGACCCAGTACTTC. This codes for CSANTRGETQYF.